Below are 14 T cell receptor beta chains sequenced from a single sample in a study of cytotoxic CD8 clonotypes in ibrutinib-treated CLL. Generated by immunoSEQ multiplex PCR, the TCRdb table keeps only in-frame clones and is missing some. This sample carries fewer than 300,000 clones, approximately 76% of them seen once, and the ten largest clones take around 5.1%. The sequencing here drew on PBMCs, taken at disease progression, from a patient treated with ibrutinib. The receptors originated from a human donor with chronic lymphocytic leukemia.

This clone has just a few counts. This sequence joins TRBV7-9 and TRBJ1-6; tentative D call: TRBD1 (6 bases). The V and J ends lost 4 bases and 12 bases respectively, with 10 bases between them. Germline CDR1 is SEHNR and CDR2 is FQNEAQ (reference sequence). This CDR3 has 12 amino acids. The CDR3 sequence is CASSSGDGPLHF. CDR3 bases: TGTGCCAGCAGCTCAGGGGATGGACCCCTCCACTTT.

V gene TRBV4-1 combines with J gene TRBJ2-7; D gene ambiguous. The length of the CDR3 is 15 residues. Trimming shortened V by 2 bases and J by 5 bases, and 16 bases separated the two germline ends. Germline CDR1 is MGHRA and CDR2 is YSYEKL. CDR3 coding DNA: TGCGCCAGCAGCCAAAGGTACCCAACCCCCGACGAGCAGTACTTC. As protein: CASSQRYPTPDEQYF.

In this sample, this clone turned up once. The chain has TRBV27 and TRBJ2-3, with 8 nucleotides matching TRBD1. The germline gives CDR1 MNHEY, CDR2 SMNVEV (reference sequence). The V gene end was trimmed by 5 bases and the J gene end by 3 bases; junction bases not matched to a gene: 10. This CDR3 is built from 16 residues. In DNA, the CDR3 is TGTGCCAGCAGTCCCGGACAGGGCCCGGGGACAGATACGCAGTATTTT. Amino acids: CASSPGQGPGTDTQYF.

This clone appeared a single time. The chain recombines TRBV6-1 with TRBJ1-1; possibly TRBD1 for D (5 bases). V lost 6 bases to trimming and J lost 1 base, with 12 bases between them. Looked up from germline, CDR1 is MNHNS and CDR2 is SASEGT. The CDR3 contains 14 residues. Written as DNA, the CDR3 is TGTGCCAGCAGCTGGGGGTATCAGAACACTGAAGCTTTCTTT. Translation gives CASSWGYQNTEAFF.

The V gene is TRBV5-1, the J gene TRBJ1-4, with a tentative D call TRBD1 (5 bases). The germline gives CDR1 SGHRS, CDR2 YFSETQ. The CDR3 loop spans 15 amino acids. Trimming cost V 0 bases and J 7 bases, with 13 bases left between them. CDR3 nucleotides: TGCGCCAGCAGCTTGGCGGCAGGGACGAGTGAAAAACTGTTTTTT. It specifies CASSLAAGTSEKLFF. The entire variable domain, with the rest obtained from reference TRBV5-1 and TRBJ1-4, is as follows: KAGVTQTPRYLIKTRGQQVTLSCSPISGHRSVSWYQQTPGQGLQFLFEYFSETQRNKGNFPGRFSGRQFSNSRSEMNVSTLELGDSALYLCASSLAAGTSEKLFFGSGTQLSVL.

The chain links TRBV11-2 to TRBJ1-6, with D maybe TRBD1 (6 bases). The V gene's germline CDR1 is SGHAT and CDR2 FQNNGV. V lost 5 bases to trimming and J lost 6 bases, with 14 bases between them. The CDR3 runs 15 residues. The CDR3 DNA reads TGTGCCAGCAGCCCCGGACAGCTCAGTAATTCACCCCTCCACTTT. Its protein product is CASSPGQLSNSPLHF.

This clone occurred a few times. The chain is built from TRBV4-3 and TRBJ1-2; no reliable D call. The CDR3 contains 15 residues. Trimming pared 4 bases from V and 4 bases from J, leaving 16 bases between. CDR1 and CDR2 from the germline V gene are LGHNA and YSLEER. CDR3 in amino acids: CASSPFPPPGYGYTF. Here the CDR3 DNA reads TGCGCCAGCAGCCCTTTCCCCCCTCCGGGCTATGGCTACACCTTC.

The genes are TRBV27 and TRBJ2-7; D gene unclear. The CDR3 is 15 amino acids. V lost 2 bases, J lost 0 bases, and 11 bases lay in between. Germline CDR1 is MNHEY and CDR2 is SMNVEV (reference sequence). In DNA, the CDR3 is TGTGCCAGCAGTTTACAGTTCTCCAGCTCCTACGAGCAGTACTTC. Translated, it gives CASSLQFSSSYEQYF.

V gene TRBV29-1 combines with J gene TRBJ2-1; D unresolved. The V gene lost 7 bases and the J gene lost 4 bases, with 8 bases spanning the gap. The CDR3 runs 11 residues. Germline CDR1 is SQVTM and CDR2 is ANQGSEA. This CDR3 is CSASSYNEQFF. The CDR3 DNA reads TGCAGCGCTTCCTCATACAATGAGCAGTTCTTC.

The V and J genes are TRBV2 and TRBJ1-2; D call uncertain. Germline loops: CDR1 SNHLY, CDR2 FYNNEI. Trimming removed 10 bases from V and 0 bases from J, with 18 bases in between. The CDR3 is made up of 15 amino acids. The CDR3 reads CATSTPDIANYGYTF. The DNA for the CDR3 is TGTGCCACCTCGACACCCGATATAGCTAACTATGGCTACACCTTC.

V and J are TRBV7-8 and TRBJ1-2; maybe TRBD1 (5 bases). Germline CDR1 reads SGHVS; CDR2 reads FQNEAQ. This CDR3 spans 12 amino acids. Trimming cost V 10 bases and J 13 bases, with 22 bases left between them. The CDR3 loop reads CATHGTAVERTF. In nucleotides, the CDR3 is TGTGCCACGCACGGGACGGCAGTTGAGCGCACCTTC. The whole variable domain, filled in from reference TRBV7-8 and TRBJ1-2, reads GAGVSQSPRYKVAKRGQDVALRCDPISGHVSLFWYQQALGQGPEFLTYFQNEAQLDKSGLPSDRFFAERPEGSVSTLKIQRTQQEDSAVYLCATHGTAVERTFGSGTRLTVV.

CDR3 nucleotides: TGTGCCAGCACCACCGACAGGAGGTCCTACGAGCAGTACTTC. This encodes CASTTDRRSYEQYF. The V call is TRBV5-4, the J call TRBJ2-7; D possibly corresponds to TRBD1 (6 bases). Per germline, CDR1 SGHNT and CDR2 YYREEE (reference sequence). V was clipped by 6 bases and J by 1 base, with 14 bases between them. The CDR3 has 14 amino acids. Full variable domain (rest looked up from reference TRBV5-4 and TRBJ2-7): ETGVTQSPTHLIKTRGQQVTLRCSSQSGHNTVSWYQQALGQGPQFIFQYYREEENGRGNFPPRFSGLQFPNYSSELNVNALELDDSALYLCASTTDRRSYEQYFGPGTRLTVT.

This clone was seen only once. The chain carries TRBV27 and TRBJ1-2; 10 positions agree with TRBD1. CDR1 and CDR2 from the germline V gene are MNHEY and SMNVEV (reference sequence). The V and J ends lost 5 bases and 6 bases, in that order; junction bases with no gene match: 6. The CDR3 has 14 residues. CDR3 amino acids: CASSLDRGSDGYTF. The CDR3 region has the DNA TGTGCCAGCAGTCTGGACAGGGGGAGCGATGGCTACACCTTC.

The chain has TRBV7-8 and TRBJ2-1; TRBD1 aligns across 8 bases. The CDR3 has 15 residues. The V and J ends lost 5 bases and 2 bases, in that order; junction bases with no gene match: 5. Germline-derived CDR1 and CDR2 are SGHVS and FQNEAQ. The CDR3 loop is CASSTDRATYNEQFF. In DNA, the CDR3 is TGTGCCAGCAGCACGGACAGGGCAACCTACAATGAGCAGTTCTTC.